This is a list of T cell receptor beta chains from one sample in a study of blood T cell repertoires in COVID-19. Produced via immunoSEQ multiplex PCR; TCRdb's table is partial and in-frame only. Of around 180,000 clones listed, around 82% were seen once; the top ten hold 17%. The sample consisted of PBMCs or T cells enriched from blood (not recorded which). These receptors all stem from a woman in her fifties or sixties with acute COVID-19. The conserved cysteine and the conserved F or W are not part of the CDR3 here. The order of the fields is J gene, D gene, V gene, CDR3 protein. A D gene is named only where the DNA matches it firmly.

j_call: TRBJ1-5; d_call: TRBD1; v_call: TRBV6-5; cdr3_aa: ASGRTGTSNQPQH
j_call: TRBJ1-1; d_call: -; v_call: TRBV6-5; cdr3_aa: ASSYGGLGTEAF
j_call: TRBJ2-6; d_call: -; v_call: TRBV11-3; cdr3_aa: ASSLGLGASGANVLT
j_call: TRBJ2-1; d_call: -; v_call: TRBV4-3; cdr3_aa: ASSPSFARVRNEQF
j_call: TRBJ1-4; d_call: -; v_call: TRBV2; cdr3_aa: ASSPERVTLF
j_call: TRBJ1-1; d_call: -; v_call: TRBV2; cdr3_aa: ASTSVRQANTEAF
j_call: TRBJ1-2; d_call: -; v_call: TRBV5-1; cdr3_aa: ASSEGTQGSLGYT
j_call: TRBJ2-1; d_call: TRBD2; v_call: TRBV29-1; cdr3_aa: SVEASGSGGLHYNEQF
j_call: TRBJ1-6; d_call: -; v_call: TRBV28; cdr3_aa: ASTTSGPSSYNSPLH
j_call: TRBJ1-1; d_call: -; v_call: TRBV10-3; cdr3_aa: ATSGYLNTEAF
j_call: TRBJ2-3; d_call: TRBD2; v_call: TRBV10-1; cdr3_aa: ASSEFLAGTQY
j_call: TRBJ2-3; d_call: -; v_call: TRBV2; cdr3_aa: ARDSKSTDTQY
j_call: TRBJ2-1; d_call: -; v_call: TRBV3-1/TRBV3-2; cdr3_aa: ASSQWGGVNEQF
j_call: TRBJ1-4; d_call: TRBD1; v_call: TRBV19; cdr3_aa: ASSGTGVSYEKLF
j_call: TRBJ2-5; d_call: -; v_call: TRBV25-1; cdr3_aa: ASSELDRLVETQY
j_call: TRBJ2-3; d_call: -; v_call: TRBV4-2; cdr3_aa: ASSPQVGSDTQY
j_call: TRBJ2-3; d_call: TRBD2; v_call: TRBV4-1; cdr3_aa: ASSQAAGGPDTQY
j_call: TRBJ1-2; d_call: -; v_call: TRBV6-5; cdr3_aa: ASRGQSNYGYT
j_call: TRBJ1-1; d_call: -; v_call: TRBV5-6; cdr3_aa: ASTPRRMNTEAF
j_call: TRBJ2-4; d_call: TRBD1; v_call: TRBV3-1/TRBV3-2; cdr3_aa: ASSLRQGGGKNIQY
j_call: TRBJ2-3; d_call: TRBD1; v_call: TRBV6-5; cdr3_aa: ASSVRQGSTDTQY
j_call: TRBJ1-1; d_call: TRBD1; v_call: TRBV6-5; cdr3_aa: ASRAGGPNTEAF
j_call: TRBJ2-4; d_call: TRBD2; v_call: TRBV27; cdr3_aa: ASREGPKNIQY
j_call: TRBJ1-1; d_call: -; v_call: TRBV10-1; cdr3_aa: ASSSDSLNTEAF
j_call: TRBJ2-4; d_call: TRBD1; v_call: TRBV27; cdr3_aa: ASSLSGTVNIQY
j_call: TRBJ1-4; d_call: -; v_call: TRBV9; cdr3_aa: ASSGPSGGNEKLF
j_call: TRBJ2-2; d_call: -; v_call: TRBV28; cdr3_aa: ASNPSVGELF
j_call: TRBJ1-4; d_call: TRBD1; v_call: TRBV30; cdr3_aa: AWSVSRTGLNEKLF
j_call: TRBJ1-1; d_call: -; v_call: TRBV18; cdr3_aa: ASSPSAGSTEAF
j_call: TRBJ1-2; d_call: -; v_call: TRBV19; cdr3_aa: ASSIRSSGYT
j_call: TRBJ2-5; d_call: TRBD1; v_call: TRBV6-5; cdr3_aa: ASTRTGETQY
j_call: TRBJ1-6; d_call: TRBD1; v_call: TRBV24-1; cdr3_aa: ATSDSTGSSYNSPLH
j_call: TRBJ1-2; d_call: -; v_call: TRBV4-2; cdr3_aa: ASSQEVRGGDGYT
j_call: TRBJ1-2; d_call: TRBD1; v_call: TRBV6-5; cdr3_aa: ASSLQGALGGYT
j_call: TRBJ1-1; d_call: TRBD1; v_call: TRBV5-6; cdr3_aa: ASSLGDREVSEAF
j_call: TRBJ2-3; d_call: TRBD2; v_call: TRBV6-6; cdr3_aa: ASSYSSPSGDDTQY
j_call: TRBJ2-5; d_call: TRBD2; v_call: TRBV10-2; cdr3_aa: ASSVLFRGGLTETQY
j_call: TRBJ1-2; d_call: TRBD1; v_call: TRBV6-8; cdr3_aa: ASSYSKGATGCYT
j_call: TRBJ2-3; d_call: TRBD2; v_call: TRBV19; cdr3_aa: ASGLTAGGADTQY
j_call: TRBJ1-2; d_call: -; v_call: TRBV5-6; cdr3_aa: ASSFVPGGGGT
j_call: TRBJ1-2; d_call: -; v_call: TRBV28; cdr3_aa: ASSLSGLGKLSYGYT
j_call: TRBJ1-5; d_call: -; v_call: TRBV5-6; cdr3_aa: ASSPRGLSNQPQH
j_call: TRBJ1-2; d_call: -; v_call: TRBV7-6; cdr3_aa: ASSLGSAGEFNYGYT